The rows below give T cell receptor beta chains drawn from one sample of a study of cytomegalovirus exposure and HLA in healthy donors. TCRdb's copy holds only in-frame clones and misses some; the assay was immunoSEQ multiplex PCR. Among roughly 89,000 clones listed, around four fifths were seen once. Material for sequencing was PBMCs. Source of these receptors: a man younger than 45 in good health and CMV-seropositive. Both conserved end residues are part of each CDR3. The D gene is left open where the match is weak.

V gene,J gene,CDR3 length,D gene,CDR3 protein
TRBV5-1,TRBJ1-5,15,TRBD1,CASSLGGQQNQPQHF
TRBV5-1,TRBJ1-2,14,TRBD1,CASSLDPGGFGYTF
TRBV19,TRBJ2-3,15,NA,CASSISVLSTDTQYF
TRBV5-6,TRBJ2-7,14,TRBD1,CASSPGQGWDEQYF
TRBV15,TRBJ2-1,16,TRBD2,CATSREISGGAVEQFF
TRBV5-4,TRBJ2-3,15,TRBD2,CASSLVGGAQDTQYF
TRBV9,TRBJ2-7,15,TRBD2,CASSVGGGVPYEQYF
TRBV5-6,TRBJ2-1,16,NA,CASSLKGHGATNEQFF
TRBV10-3,TRBJ1-2,17,TRBD1,CAISEYEHPGTVNGYTF
TRBV28,TRBJ1-2,11,NA,CASGSNYGYTF
TRBV12-5,TRBJ1-3,15,NA,CASGLGTVGGNTIYF
TRBV19,TRBJ2-5,15,NA,CASSIMGGAGETQYF
TRBV5-1,TRBJ2-3,14,NA,CASSPGRGSDTQYF
TRBV5-1,TRBJ2-3,15,TRBD1,CASSNGQGLTDTQYF
TRBV7-9,TRBJ1-1,14,NA,CASNFEGGNTEAFF
TRBV30,TRBJ2-3,14,NA,CAWSVTGGTDTQYF
TRBV6-1,TRBJ2-3,14,NA,CASSRTASTDTQYF
TRBV23-1,TRBJ1-1,15,TRBD1,CASSQSGQGPAAAFF
TRBV29-1,TRBJ2-5,14,NA,CSVPLQGPQETQYF
TRBV21-1,TRBJ2-3,21,NA,CASTNGTSGGTLTYSTDTQYF
TRBV5-1,TRBJ2-7,12,NA,CASSLVGDEQYF
TRBV7-8,TRBJ2-5,16,TRBD1,CASTMFGTGSQETQYF
TRBV5-6,TRBJ2-5,17,TRBD2,CASSGRLAGGTIETQYF
TRBV30,TRBJ2-7,12,NA,CACGPAAHEQYF
TRBV19,TRBJ2-3,13,NA,CASLGVNTDTQYF
TRBV30,TRBJ2-3,15,NA,CAWGGGAASTDTQYF
TRBV6-5,TRBJ1-1,13,NA,CASSLQGNTEAFF
TRBV11-2,TRBJ1-4,16,NA,CASSLPEFTGSEKLFF
TRBV15,TRBJ2-5,17,NA,CATSRGLLGGSQETQYF
TRBV5-4,TRBJ2-2,15,NA,CASSLSGVNTGELFF
TRBV19,TRBJ2-1,18,TRBD2,CASSSGLAGGWSYNEQFF
TRBV5-1,TRBJ1-4,14,NA,CASSLDRVDEKLFF
TRBV25-1,TRBJ1-1,17,NA,CASTPHDGQFGDTEAFF
TRBV6-5,TRBJ1-4,14,TRBD1,CASLIQGAGEKLFF
TRBV5-4,TRBJ1-2,14,TRBD1,CASSLQGAPPSYTF
TRBV5-3,TRBJ1-5,17,NA,CARSLTRVVAGGQPQHF
TRBV11-3,TRBJ1-6,19,NA,CASSFWDFWRGGRNSPLHF
TRBV10-2,TRBJ1-5,17,NA,CASRAASGHPGDQPQHF
TRBV6-5,TRBJ2-2,15,NA,CASSTDNLNTGELFF
TRBV19,TRBJ1-2,14,NA,CASSISGPNYGYTF
TRBV27,TRBJ1-6,15,NA,CASSSQSPRMLPLHF
TRBV10-3,TRBJ1-5,13,NA,CAISEFEEWPQHF
TRBV11-2,TRBJ2-7,12,NA,CASSLDVREQYF
TRBV6-6,TRBJ2-3,15,NA,CASSVQGGLTDTQYF
TRBV11-2,TRBJ1-1,14,NA,CASSLRGVDTEAFF
TRBV28,TRBJ1-5,15,TRBD1,CASRPGTGGRAPQHF
TRBV19,TRBJ1-3,16,NA,CASSITPRQTGNTIYF
TRBV7-2,TRBJ1-3,18,TRBD1,CASSQSFATGDSGNTIYF
TRBV5-6,TRBJ1-4,14,NA,CASSFERGNEKLFF
TRBV5-8,TRBJ1-2,13,NA,CASSFGANYGYTF
TRBV19,TRBJ2-2,12,NA,CASSIFTGELFF
TRBV25-1,TRBJ2-1,17,TRBD1,CASSAAQGQVNYNEQFF
TRBV7-2,TRBJ2-3,15,TRBD2,CASSLASGGSDTQYF
TRBV7-9,TRBJ2-3,16,NA,CSSSLGYGQSTDTQYF
TRBV30,TRBJ2-7,13,TRBD1,CAWRKTGIYEQYF